The rows below give T cell receptor beta chains drawn from one sample of a study of shared clonotypes between healthy human individuals. Generated by immunoSEQ multiplex PCR, the TCRdb table keeps only in-frame clones and is missing some. In the table there are hundreds of thousands of clones, 85% to 95% of which are singletons. Sequencing input: naive CD8+ T cells sorted from blood. The receptors were sampled from a young man in good health. Each CDR3 is given with its conserved first and last residue. The D gene is left open where the match is weak. Size is stated for part of the rows, as once, few or many counts, or as a class when the clone is expanded.

D,size,V,J,DNA,CDR3
NA,NA,TRBV6-7,TRBJ1-3,TGTGCCAGCAGTTACTCGAGGCAGGAGCTAGGAAACACCATATATTTT,CASSYSRQELGNTIYF
NA,NA,TRBV28,TRBJ1-2,TGTGCCAGCAGGTCCGGGGACTATGGCTACACCTTC,CASRSGDYGYTF
NA,NA,TRBV7-3,TRBJ2-1,TGTGCCAGCAGCCCCCACGGGGGAAATGAGCAGTTCTTC,CASSPHGGNEQFF
NA,NA,TRBV4-1,TRBJ2-7,TGCGCCACCCAGGAAAATCAGGGGTCCTACGAGCAGTACTTC,CATQENQGSYEQYF
NA,NA,TRBV5-1,TRBJ1-4,TGCGCCAGCAGCTTGGAGGCAGGGGAAGAAAAACTGTTTTTT,CASSLEAGEEKLFF
NA,NA,TRBV27,TRBJ1-4,TGTGCCAGCAGCCGAACGGACACTAATGAAAAACTGTTTTTT,CASSRTDTNEKLFF
TRBD2,NA,TRBV7-9,TRBJ2-1,TGTGCCAGCAGCCCCGCGTCTAGCGGACCGTACAATGAGCAGTTCTTC,CASSPASSGPYNEQFF
NA,NA,TRBV29-1,TRBJ2-1,TGCAGCGTTAAGACTAGTGATGGGAATGAGCAGTTCTTC,CSVKTSDGNEQFF
TRBD1,NA,TRBV2,TRBJ2-7,TGTGCCAGCGGGCTACAGGGGGACTACGAGCAGTACTTC,CASGLQGDYEQYF
TRBD2,NA,TRBV7-8,TRBJ2-7,TGTGCCAGCAGCTCGACTAGCACACGCTACGAGCAGTACTTC,CASSSTSTRYEQYF
NA,NA,TRBV7-9,TRBJ2-5,TGTGCCAGCAGCCGATTGGAGACCCAGTACTTC,CASSRLETQYF
TRBD1,NA,TRBV15,TRBJ2-5,TGTGCCACCAGCGGGGTGGGACAGCTAAGCCAAGAGACCCAGTACTTC,CATSGVGQLSQETQYF
NA,once,TRBV7-9,TRBJ1-2,TGTGCCAGCAGCGACGAGAAAGAGGGGGGACGGTATGGCTACACCTTC,CASSDEKEGGRYGYTF
NA,NA,TRBV25-1,TRBJ1-1,TGTGCCAGCAGTGAAGCAGGGTGGGGCACTGAAGCTTTCTTT,CASSEAGWGTEAFF
NA,NA,TRBV4-3,TRBJ2-2,TGCGCCAGCAGCCAATTGGACACCGGGGAGCTGTTTTTT,CASSQLDTGELFF
NA,once,TRBV30,TRBJ2-7,TGTGCCTGGAGTGTAGGGCAATACGAGCAGTACTTC,CAWSVGQYEQYF
TRBD2,NA,TRBV6-1,TRBJ2-1,TGTGCCAGCAGTGAAGAAGAATCCTCAGTAGGGACTAGCGTAAACAATGAGCAGTTCTTC,CASSEEESSVGTSVNNEQFF
NA,NA,TRBV29-1,TRBJ2-5,TGCAGCGCAGTAAGGGAGCAAGAGACCCAGTACTTC,CSAVREQETQYF
TRBD1,NA,TRBV10-2,TRBJ2-1,TGCGCCAGCACTGGACAGGACCGCAATGAGCAGTTCTTC,CASTGQDRNEQFF
TRBD2,NA,TRBV2,TRBJ2-7,TGTGCCAGCAGTGCCCCTAGCGGGCCCGCCTACGAGCAGTACTTC,CASSAPSGPAYEQYF
TRBD1,NA,TRBV29-1,TRBJ2-7,TGCAGCGTTGGGGGGACAGGGAACCCATACGAGCAGTACTTC,CSVGGTGNPYEQYF
TRBD1,NA,TRBV28,TRBJ1-2,TGTGCCAGCAGTTCCCCCCCGACAGGGCCGAAACCTTATGGCTACACCTTC,CASSSPPTGPKPYGYTF
NA,NA,TRBV5-6,TRBJ1-4,TGTGCCAGCAGCTCGCATCGGGACACCCACGGACTGTTTTTT,CASSSHRDTHGLFF
NA,NA,TRBV5-5,TRBJ2-1,TGTGCCAGCAGCTTCGTCAGTACCCATGAGCAGTTCTTC,CASSFVSTHEQFF
TRBD2,NA,TRBV19,TRBJ2-2,TGTGCCAGGCCCCAGGGACTAGCGCGGATCGGGGAGCTGTTTTTT,CARPQGLARIGELFF
NA,NA,TRBV7-2,TRBJ2-2,TGTGCCAGCAGCTCGGTGAATACCGGGGAGCTGTTTTTT,CASSSVNTGELFF
NA,NA,TRBV10-2,TRBJ2-7,TGCGCCAGCGGGGGATGGGGGCAGCGCTCCTCCTACGAGCAGTACTTC,CASGGWGQRSSYEQYF
TRBD1,NA,TRBV27,TRBJ2-7,TGTGCCAGCAGCCTCGCAGGGGGCGGATTATCCTACGAGCAGTACTTC,CASSLAGGGLSYEQYF
NA,NA,TRBV9,TRBJ2-2,TGTGCCAGCAGCGTAGCGTCCAGGGTAACCGGGGAGCTGTTTTTT,CASSVASRVTGELFF
NA,few,TRBV9,TRBJ2-1,TGTGCCAGCAGCACCGGGACAGAGCAGTTCTTC,CASSTGTEQFF
NA,NA,TRBV9,TRBJ2-1,TGTGCCAGCAGCGTAGGTAGCGGAAACAATGAGCAGTTCTTC,CASSVGSGNNEQFF
TRBD1,NA,TRBV5-1,TRBJ2-7,TGCGCCAGCGGCTCGGGGACAGGGACATTGTGGGAGCAGTACTTC,CASGSGTGTLWEQYF